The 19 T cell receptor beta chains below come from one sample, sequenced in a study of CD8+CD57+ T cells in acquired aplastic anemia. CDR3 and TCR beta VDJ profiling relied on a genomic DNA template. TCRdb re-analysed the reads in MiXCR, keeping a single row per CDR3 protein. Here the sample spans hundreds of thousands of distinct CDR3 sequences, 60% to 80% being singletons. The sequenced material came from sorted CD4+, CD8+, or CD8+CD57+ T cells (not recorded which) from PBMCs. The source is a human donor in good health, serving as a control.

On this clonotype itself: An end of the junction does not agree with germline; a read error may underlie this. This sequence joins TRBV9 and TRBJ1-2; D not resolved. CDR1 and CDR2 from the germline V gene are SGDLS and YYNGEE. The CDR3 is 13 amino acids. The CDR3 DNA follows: TGTGCCACCAGCAAGTCCACTAACTATGGCTACACCTTC. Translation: CATSKSTNYGYTF.

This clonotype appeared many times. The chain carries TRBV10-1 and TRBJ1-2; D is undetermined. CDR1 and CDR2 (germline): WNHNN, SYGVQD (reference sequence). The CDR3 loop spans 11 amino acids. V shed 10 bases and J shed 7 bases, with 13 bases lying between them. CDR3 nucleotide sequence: TGCGCCAACCCACACAGTATTGGCTACACCTTC. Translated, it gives CANPHSIGYTF.

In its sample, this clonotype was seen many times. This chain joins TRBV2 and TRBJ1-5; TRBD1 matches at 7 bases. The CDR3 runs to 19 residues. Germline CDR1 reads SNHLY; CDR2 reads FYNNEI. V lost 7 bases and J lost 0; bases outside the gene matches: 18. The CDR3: CASKGFDRAAEGSNQPQHF. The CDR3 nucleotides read TGTGCCAGCAAGGGATTCGACAGGGCCGCCGAGGGTAGCAATCAGCCCCAGCATTTT. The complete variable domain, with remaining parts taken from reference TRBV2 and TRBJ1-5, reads EPEVTQTPSHQVTQMGQEVILRCVPISNHLYFYWYRQILGQKVEFLVSFYNNEISEKSEIFDDQFSVERPDGSNFTLKIRSTKLEDSAMYFCASKGFDRAAEGSNQPQHFGDGTRLSIL.

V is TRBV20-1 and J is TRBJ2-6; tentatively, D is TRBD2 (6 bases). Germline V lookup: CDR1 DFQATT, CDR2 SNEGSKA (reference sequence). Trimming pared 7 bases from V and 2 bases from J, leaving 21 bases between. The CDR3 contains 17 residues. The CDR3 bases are TGCAGTGTACGAGAGCCTAGCGCCGAGCCTGGGGCCAACGTCCTGACTTTC. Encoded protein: CSVREPSAEPGANVLTF.

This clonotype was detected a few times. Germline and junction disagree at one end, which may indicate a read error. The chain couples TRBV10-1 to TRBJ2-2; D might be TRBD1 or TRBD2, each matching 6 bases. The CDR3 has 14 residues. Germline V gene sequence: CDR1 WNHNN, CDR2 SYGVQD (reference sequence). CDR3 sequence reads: CASRPGANTGELFF. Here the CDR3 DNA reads TGCGCCAGCAGGCCGGGGGCGAACACCGGGGAGCTGTTCTTT.

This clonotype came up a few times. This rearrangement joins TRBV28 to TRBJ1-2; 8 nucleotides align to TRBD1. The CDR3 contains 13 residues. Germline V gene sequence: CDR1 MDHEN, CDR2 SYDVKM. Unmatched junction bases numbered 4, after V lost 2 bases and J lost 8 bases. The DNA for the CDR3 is TGTGCCAGCAGTTTACTCAGGGGGCTGGGCTACACCTTC. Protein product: CASSLLRGLGYTF.

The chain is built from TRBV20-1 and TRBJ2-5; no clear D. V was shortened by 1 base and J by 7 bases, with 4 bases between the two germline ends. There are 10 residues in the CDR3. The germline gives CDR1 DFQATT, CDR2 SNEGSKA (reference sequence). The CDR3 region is CSARVGTQYF. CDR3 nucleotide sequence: TGCAGTGCTAGAGTGGGGACCCAGTACTTC.

The CDR3 spells CASSGEGNYGYTF. The CDR3, as DNA: TGTGCCAGCAGCGGAGAGGGAAACTATGGCTACACCTTC. The chain joins TRBV5-5 to TRBJ1-2; D gene unclear. The germline V gene encodes CDR1 SGHKS and CDR2 YYEKEE (reference sequence). The V end was cut by 4 bases, the J end by 2 bases, with 9 bases between. This CDR3 is built from 13 residues. The full variable domain, its missing parts supplied by reference TRBV5-5 and TRBJ1-2, is DAGVTQSPTHLIKTRGQQVTLRCSPISGHKSVSWYQQVLGQGPQFIFQYYEKEERGRGNFPDRFSARQFPNYSSELNVNALLLGDSALYLCASSGEGNYGYTFGSGTRLTVV.

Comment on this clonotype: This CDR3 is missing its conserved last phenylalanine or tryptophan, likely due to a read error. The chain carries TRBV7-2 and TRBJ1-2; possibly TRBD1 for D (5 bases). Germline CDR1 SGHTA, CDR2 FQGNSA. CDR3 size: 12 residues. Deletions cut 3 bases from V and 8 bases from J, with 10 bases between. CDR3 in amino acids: CASSLEAGGYTI. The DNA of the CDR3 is TGTGCCAGCAGCTTGGAGGCAGGGGGCTACACCATC.

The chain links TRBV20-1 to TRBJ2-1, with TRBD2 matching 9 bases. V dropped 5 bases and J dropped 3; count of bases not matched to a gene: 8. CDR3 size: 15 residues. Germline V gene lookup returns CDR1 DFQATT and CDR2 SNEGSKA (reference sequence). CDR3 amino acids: CSAQGASGVYNEQFF. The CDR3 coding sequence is TGCAGTGCTCAAGGGGCTAGCGGGGTCTACAATGAGCAGTTCTTC.

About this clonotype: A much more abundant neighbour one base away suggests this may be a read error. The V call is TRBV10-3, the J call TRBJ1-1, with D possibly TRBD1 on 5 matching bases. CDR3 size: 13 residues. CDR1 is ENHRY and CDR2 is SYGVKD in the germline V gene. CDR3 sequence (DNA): TGTGCCAGCAGTTACGAAACGGACACTGAAGCTTCCTTT. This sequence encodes CASSYETDTEASF.

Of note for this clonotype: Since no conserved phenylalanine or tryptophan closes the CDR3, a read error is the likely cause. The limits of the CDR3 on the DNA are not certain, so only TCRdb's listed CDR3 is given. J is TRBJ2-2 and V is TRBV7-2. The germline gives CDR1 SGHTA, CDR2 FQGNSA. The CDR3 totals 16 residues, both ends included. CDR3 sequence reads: CASSFCLDEHCSFLCT.

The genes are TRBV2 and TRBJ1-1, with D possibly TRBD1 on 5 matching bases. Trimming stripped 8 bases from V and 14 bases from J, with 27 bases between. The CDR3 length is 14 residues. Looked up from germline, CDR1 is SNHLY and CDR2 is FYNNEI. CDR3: CASGEYGAGAEVFF. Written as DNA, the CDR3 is TGTGCCAGCGGCGAGTACGGGGCGGGCGCGGAGGTGTTCTTT.

The CDR3 reads CASSQQGALHGQYF. The CDR3 nucleotides read TGTGCCAGCAGCCAGCAGGGAGCACTTCACGGGCAGTACTTC. The chain links TRBV7-2 to TRBJ2-7, with D possibly called TRBD1 or TRBD2 (5 bases each). The germline V and J ends were trimmed by 5 bases and 9 bases, with 20 bases remaining between them. This CDR3 contains 14 residues. Looked up from germline, CDR1 is SGHTA and CDR2 is FQGNSA. The full variable domain, rest sourced from reference TRBV7-2 and TRBJ2-7, is GAGVSQSPSNKVTEKGKDVELRCDPISGHTALYWYRQSLGQGLEFLIYFQGNSAPDKSGLPSDRFSAERTGGSVSTLTIQRTQQEDSAVYLCASSQQGALHGQYFGPGTRLTVT.

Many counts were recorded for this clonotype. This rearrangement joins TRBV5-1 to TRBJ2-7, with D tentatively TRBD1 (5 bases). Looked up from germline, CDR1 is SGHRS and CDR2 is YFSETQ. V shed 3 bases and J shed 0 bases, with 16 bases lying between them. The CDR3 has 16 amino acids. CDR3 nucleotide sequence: TGCGCCAGCAGCTCCACCCCAGGGAAAAGCTCCTACGAGCAGTACTTC. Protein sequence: CASSSTPGKSSYEQYF.

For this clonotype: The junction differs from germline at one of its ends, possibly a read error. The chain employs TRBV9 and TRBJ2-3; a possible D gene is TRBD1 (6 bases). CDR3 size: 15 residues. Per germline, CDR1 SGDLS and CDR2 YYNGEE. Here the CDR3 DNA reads TGTGCCAGCAGGTTAGGGGGTGGAAGCAGAGATACGCAGTATTTT. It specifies CASRLGGGSRDTQYF.

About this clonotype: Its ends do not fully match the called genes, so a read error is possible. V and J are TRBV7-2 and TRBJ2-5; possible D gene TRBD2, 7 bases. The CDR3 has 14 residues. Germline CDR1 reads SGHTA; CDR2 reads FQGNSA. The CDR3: CASSPRTATGGQTF. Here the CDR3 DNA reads TGTGCCAGCAGCCCCAGGACCGCGACGGGGGGCCAGACCTTC.

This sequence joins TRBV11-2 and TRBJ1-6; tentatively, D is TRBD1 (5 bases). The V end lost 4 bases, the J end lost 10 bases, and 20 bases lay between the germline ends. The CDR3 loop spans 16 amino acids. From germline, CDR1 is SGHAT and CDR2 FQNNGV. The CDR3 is CASSSRQFGVGSPLHF. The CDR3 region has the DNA TGTGCCAGCAGCTCCAGACAGTTCGGAGTAGGGTCACCCCTCCACTTT.

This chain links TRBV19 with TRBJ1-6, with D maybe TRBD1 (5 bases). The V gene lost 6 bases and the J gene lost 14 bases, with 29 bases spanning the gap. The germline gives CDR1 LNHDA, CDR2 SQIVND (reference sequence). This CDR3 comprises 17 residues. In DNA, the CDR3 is TGTGCCAGTAGGTCTTGGACAAGCGACTTCTATAATTACACCCTCCACTTT. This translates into CASRSWTSDFYNYTLHF.